Included here is one T cell receptor (beta chain) sequence, with context. In the original processing: Amplified reference gene primers provided the basis for estimating nucleated cell counts. Method: immunoSEQ multiplex PCR; TCRdb's copy keeps in-frame clones and lacks some. Clone size and V and J calls were adopted from that table, with D and trimming inferred from the DNA. The sample has approximately 270,000 clones; nearly 90% are singletons. The data derive from a study of blood T cell repertoires in COVID-19. The CDR3 is made up of 17 amino acids. Germline CDR1 reads SGHVS; CDR2 reads FQNEAQ. V lost 0 bases to trimming and J lost 7 bases; unmatched junction nucleotides: 7.

The chain couples TRBV7-8 to TRBJ2-1; 12 bases align to TRBD2. The source is a woman in her sixties who had recovered from COVID-19. Input material: PBMCs or T cells enriched from blood (not recorded which). The CDR3 nucleotides are TGTGCCAGCAGCTTAGCGGCTAGCGGGAGGGGGTCGAATGAGCAGTTCTTC. Encoded protein: CASSLAASGRGSNEQFF. Full variable domain (missing parts from reference TRBV7-8 and TRBJ2-1): GAGVSQSPRYKVAKRGQDVALRCDPISGHVSLFWYQQALGQGPEFLTYFQNEAQLDKSGLPSDRFFAERPEGSVSTLKIQRTQQEDSAVYLCASSLAASGRGSNEQFFGPGTRLTVL.